This entry lists 22 T cell receptor beta chains sequenced from one sample in a study of cytomegalovirus exposure and HLA in healthy donors. The PCR used 60 Vbeta and 13 Jbeta primers. The method was immunoSEQ multiplex PCR; TCRdb's version includes in-frame clones alone and lacks a portion of them. The sample shows 200,000 to 250,000 clones, roughly 84% of them seen only once. Sequenced sample: PBMCs. The receptor source for this set is a boy aged 2 to 10 in good health and CMV-seronegative.

This CDR3 reads CASSSSGLANTGELFF. In nucleotides, the CDR3 is TGTGCCAGCAGCTCATCCGGACTCGCGAACACCGGGGAGCTGTTTTTT. The J gene is TRBJ2-2, the V gene TRBV5-6; a possible D gene is TRBD2 (5 bases). Trimming cost V 3 bases and J 0 bases, with 12 bases left between them. Germline CDR1 is SGHDT and CDR2 is YYEEEE. The CDR3 is 16 residues long. The variable domain in full, with the rest retrieved from reference TRBV5-6 and TRBJ2-2, is DAGVTQSPTHLIKTRGQQVTLRCSPKSGHDTVSWYQQALGQGPQFIFQYYEEEERQRGNFPDRFSGHQFPNYSSELNVNALLLGDSALYLCASSSSGLANTGELFFGEGSRLTVL.

This clone showed up just a few times. CDR3 region: CASSSTTTLNTEAFF. The DNA of the CDR3 is TGTGCCAGCAGTTCGACTACAACATTGAACACTGAAGCTTTCTTT. The rearrangement joins TRBV27 to TRBJ1-1; D gene unclear. CDR1 is MNHEY and CDR2 is SMNVEV in the germline V gene (reference sequence). The CDR3 runs to 15 residues. V dropped 4 bases and J dropped 0 bases, with 12 bases sitting between them.

The chain links TRBV7-8 to TRBJ2-7; tentative D call: TRBD2 (5 bases). CDR1 is SGHVS, CDR2 FQNEAQ, per germline. This CDR3 has 13 residues. The V end was cut by 2 bases, the J end by 6 bases, with 11 bases between. CDR3 in amino acids: CASSLNSGGEQYF. The CDR3, as DNA: TGTGCCAGCAGCTTAAATTCAGGAGGCGAGCAGTACTTC.

This clone was detected only once. The chain uses TRBV14 and TRBJ1-2; D gene unclear. Germline values: CDR1 SGHDN, CDR2 FVKESK. The CDR3 has 12 residues. Trimming removed 4 bases at V and 8 bases at J, with 11 bases between. CDR3 in DNA: TGTGCCAGCAGCCCCACGAGGGTGGGCTACACCTTC. Its protein product is CASSPTRVGYTF.

The V call is TRBV2, the J call TRBJ2-3, with D possibly matching TRBD2 (6 bases). The germline V gene has CDR1 SNHLY and CDR2 FYNNEI. This CDR3 spans 16 amino acids. Between the trimmed V and J ends, which lost 2 bases and 2 bases, there was a span of 14 bases. CDR3 sequence reads: CASSETGGPDTDTQYF. For the CDR3, the DNA is TGTGCCAGCAGTGAAACAGGAGGGCCTGACACAGATACGCAGTATTTT.

The chain links TRBV6-1 to TRBJ1-1, with 11 bases identical to TRBD1. The germline gives CDR1 MNHNS, CDR2 SASEGT. The V and J ends lost 6 bases and 7 bases, in that order; junction bases with no gene match: 7. The CDR3 has 14 amino acids. The CDR3 is CASRARGTGGEAFF. The CDR3 DNA follows: TGTGCCAGCAGGGCCAGAGGGACAGGGGGTGAAGCTTTCTTT.

The count of this clone is one. This rearrangement joins TRBV11-2 to TRBJ1-2; tentatively, D is TRBD1 (6 bases). The germline V gene encodes CDR1 SGHAT and CDR2 FQNNGV. The CDR3 is 14 amino acids. V lost 4 bases, J lost 2 bases, and 11 bases lay in between. The CDR3 DNA follows: TGTGCCAGCAGCTCGGGGGGGGCCAACTATGGCTACACCTTC. Protein product: CASSSGGANYGYTF.

This sequence joins TRBV10-1 and TRBJ1-1; D is perhaps TRBD1 (5 bases). Germline V CDR1 and CDR2: WNHNN, SYGVQD (reference sequence). V lost 0 bases to trimming and J lost 3 bases, with 14 bases between them. The CDR3 spans 16 residues. Here the CDR3 DNA reads TGCGCCAGCAGTGAGTCAGTAGCGGGGCTGGACACTGAAGCTTTCTTT. Its translation is CASSESVAGLDTEAFF.

V and J are TRBV6-1 and TRBJ2-1; 13 bases map to TRBD2. This CDR3 has 15 residues. V was clipped by 4 bases and J by 7 bases; unmatched bases: 4. CDR1 is MNHNS and CDR2 is SASEGT in the germline V gene. The CDR3 protein is CASSGLAGGRNEQFF. CDR3 DNA: TGTGCCAGCAGTGGACTAGCGGGAGGACGTAATGAGCAGTTCTTC.

V and J are TRBV7-8 and TRBJ2-3; D is unresolved. Trimming removed 1 base from V and 2 bases from J, with 10 bases in between. Germline CDR1 reads SGHVS; CDR2 reads FQNEAQ. The CDR3 loop spans 15 amino acids. The CDR3 region is CASSLGRYYTDTQYF. The DNA of the CDR3 is TGTGCCAGCAGCTTAGGCCGATACTACACAGATACGCAGTATTTT.

This clone was seen only once. The rearrangement links TRBV11-2 to TRBJ1-1; 9 bases are shared with TRBD1. Germline V CDR1 and CDR2: SGHAT, FQNNGV. The length of the CDR3 is 13 residues. With 6 bases clipped from V and 4 bases from J, the junction kept 3 bases outside the gene matches. CDR3 nucleotide sequence: TGTGCCAGCAGGGGACAGGGACCCACTGAAGCTTTCTTT. Protein product: CASRGQGPTEAFF.

The sample holds one count of this clone. The chain recombines TRBV29-1 with TRBJ2-2; tentatively, D is TRBD2 (6 bases). This CDR3 has 13 residues. Germline lookup yields CDR1 SQVTM and CDR2 ANQGSEA. Trimming stripped 6 bases from V and 3 bases from J, with 11 bases between. CDR3 loop: CSVETGDTGELFF. The CDR3 nucleotides read TGCAGCGTCGAAACGGGGGACACCGGGGAGCTGTTTTTT.

The rearrangement uses TRBV13 and TRBJ1-1; D unclear. With 4 bases removed from V and 0 bases from J, the gap between germline ends came to 12 bases. The CDR3 length is 15 residues. CDR1 is PRHDT and CDR2 is FYEKMQ in the germline V gene (reference sequence). The CDR3 DNA reads TGTGCCAGCAGCTATCCGGGGAGTATGAACACTGAAGCTTTCTTT. The encoded protein is CASSYPGSMNTEAFF. Complete variable domain (other parts from reference TRBV13 and TRBJ1-1): AAGVIQSPRHLIKEKRETATLKCYPIPRHDTVYWYQQGPGQDPQFLISFYEKMQSDKGSIPDRFSAQQFSDYHSELNMSSLELGDSALYFCASSYPGSMNTEAFFGQGTRLTVV.

Regarding this clone: Distinct nucleotide sequences in the sample also encode this CDR3. The gene calls are TRBV6-1 and TRBJ2-7, with a possible D match to TRBD2 (6 bases). Deletions cut 6 bases from V and 4 bases from J, with 13 bases between. This CDR3 is 13 amino acids long. Per germline, CDR1 MNHNS and CDR2 SASEGT. The CDR3, as DNA: TGTGCCAGCAGCCCGGGACTGACATACGAGCAGTACTTC. Translating gives CASSPGLTYEQYF.

The gene calls are TRBV19 and TRBJ2-7, with 11 bases lining up with TRBD2. The CDR3 runs to 16 residues. The V gene end was trimmed by 3 bases and the J gene end by 6 bases; junction bases not matched to a gene: 10. Looked up from germline, CDR1 is LNHDA and CDR2 is SQIVND (reference sequence). The CDR3 region is CASSIRLRLAGTEQYF. CDR3 in DNA: TGTGCCAGTAGTATTCGTTTGCGACTAGCGGGAACCGAGCAGTACTTC.

The gene calls are TRBV6-1 and TRBJ2-3; a weak D match, TRBD2 (6 bases). Trimming stripped 3 bases from V and 2 bases from J, with 15 bases between. Germline CDR1 reads MNHNS; CDR2 reads SASEGT. CDR3 length equals 16 residues. The DNA of the CDR3 is TGTGCCAGCAGTGACGTTAGGAGGGATAACACAGATACGCAGTATTTT. As protein: CASSDVRRDNTDTQYF.

This clone occurred once. The chain has TRBV21-1 and TRBJ1-2; TRBD1 is the table's D call and was not checked against the DNA. TRBV21-1 is noted as a pseudogene. This CDR3 spans 17 amino acids. The CDR3 here is CASSKICPDRFLYGYTF. In DNA, the CDR3 is TGTGCCAGCAGCAAGATATGCCCTGACAGGTTCCTCTATGGCTACACCTTC.

This clone appeared once. Written as DNA, the CDR3 is TGTGCCAGTAGTACCTATAGCGGGAGCGGCTACGAGCAGTACTTC. It translates to CASSTYSGSGYEQYF. The rearrangement joins TRBV19 to TRBJ2-7, with TRBD2 matching 9 bases. Losses at the gene ends were 4 bases for V and 3 bases for J; bases not matched to a gene: 7. Germline values: CDR1 LNHDA, CDR2 SQIVND (reference sequence). The CDR3 has 15 residues.

A single count supports this clone. The genes are TRBV2 and TRBJ2-1; TRBD2 matches at 10 bases. V was pared by 4 bases and J by 4 bases, with 7 bases of the junction left unmatched. Looked up from germline, CDR1 is SNHLY and CDR2 is FYNNEI. This CDR3 has 16 residues. This chain's CDR3 is CASSVNGLAVYNEQFF. In DNA form, the CDR3 reads TGTGCCAGCAGTGTTAACGGACTAGCGGTATACAATGAGCAGTTCTTC.

The table lists this clone with a count of one. The V gene is TRBV11-3, the J gene TRBJ1-4, with D maybe TRBD1 (6 bases). CDR3 size: 15 residues. The germline gives CDR1 SGHNT, CDR2 YENEEA. V gave up 5 bases and J gave up 4 bases, with 14 bases separating them. The DNA for the CDR3 is TGTGCCAGCAGCCAGGGGCGGACCGTTAATGAAAAACTGTTTTTT. This gives the protein CASSQGRTVNEKLFF.

Of note for this clone: This sample also contains other DNA sequences that code for the same CDR3. The rearrangement joins TRBV19 to TRBJ1-1; D perhaps matches TRBD1 (6 bases). CDR1 and CDR2 from the germline V gene are LNHDA and SQIVND (reference sequence). The CDR3 contains 13 residues. The V and J ends lost 5 bases and 2 bases respectively, with 9 bases between them. In DNA, the CDR3 is TGTGCCAGTAGTTCGGGGGGCAACACTGAAGCTTTCTTT. It encodes CASSSGGNTEAFF.

Remarks on this clone: Germline and junction disagree at one end, which may indicate a read error. This chain uses TRBV6-5 with TRBJ1-2; 8 bases match TRBD1. The CDR3 is 14 residues long. CDR1 is MNHEY, CDR2 SVGAGI, per germline. The chain's CDR3 is CASSAGGLGYGYPF. In DNA form, the CDR3 reads TGTGCCAGCAGCGCAGGGGGCTTAGGCTATGGCTACCCCTTC.